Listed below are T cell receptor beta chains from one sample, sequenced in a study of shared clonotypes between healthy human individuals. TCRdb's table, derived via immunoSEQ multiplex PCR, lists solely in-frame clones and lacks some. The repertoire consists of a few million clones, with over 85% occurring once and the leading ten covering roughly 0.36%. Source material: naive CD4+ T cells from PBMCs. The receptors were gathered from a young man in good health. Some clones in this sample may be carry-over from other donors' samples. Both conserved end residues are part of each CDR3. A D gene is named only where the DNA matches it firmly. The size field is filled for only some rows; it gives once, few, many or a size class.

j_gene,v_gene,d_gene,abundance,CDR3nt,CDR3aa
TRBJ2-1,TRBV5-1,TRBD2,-,TGCGCCAGCAGACTAGCGGCCTACAATGAGCAGTTCTTC,CASRLAAYNEQFF
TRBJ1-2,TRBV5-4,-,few,TGTGCCAGCAGCTTGGAAATATCACATGGCTACACCTTC,CASSLEISHGYTF
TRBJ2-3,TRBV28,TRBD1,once,TGTGCCAGCAGCTTGACAGGGGGCCGGGAAGATACGCAGTATTTT,CASSLTGGREDTQYF
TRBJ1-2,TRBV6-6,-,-,TGTGCCAGCAGTTACGCCCCCTCAGGGATGTCCTATGGCTACACCTTC,CASSYAPSGMSYGYTF
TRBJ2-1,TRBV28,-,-,TGTGCTTCCGTCTCCGGGACTCCCTCCTACAATGAGCAGTTCTTC,CASVSGTPSYNEQFF
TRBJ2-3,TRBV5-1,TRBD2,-,TGCGCCAGCAGTCCTATCATGCGGCTAGCGGGAGCAGATACGCAGTATTTT,CASSPIMRLAGADTQYF
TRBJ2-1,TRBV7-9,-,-,TGTGCCAGCACCCTACTGTCTCCCGCGGGTAGAAATGAGCAGTTCTTC,CASTLLSPAGRNEQFF
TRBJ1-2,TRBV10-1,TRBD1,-,TGCGCCAGCAGTGAGGGACAGGGCTTGCTGGATGGCTACACCTTC,CASSEGQGLLDGYTF
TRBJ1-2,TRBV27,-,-,TGTGCCAGCAGTTTACAGGGAACCTATGGCTACACCTTC,CASSLQGTYGYTF
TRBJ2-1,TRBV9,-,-,TGTGCCAGCAGCGTAACGGTGGACAATGAGCAGTTCTTC,CASSVTVDNEQFF
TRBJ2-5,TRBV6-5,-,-,TGTGCCAGCAGTTCTCGGACCACAGGAAGGACCCAGTACTTC,CASSSRTTGRTQYF
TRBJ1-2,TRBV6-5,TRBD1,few,TGTGCCAGCAGTTACCGGGACAGGGGGTCCTATGGCTACACCTTC,CASSYRDRGSYGYTF
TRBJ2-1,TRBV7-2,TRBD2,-,TGTGCCAGCAGCTTAGCTTGGACTAGCCAGCAGTTCTTC,CASSLAWTSQQFF
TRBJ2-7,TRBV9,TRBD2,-,TGTGCCAGCAGCGTATTCGGACTAGCGGGAGCTGCCCTCTCCTACGAGCAGTACTTC,CASSVFGLAGAALSYEQYF
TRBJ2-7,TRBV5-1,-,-,TGCGCCAGCAGCTTACCCGCCTACGAGCAGTACTTC,CASSLPAYEQYF
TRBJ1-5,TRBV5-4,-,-,TGTGCCAGCAGCTTGCGTGGGTCGGGAGGACAGAATCAGCCCCAGCATTTT,CASSLRGSGGQNQPQHF
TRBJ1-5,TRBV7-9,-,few,TGTGCCAGCAGTCGGGGATCGCAGCAGCCCCAGCATTTT,CASSRGSQQPQHF
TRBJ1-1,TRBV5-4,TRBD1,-,TGTGCCAGCAGCTCCCCGGGACAGGGACTCACTGAAGCTTTCTTT,CASSSPGQGLTEAFF
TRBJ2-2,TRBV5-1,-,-,TGCGCCAGCAGCTTGGATCGGCCCCTTGAGCTGTTTTTT,CASSLDRPLELFF
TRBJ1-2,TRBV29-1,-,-,TGCAGCGTACTTAATGGCTACACCTTC,CSVLNGYTF
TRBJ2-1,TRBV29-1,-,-,TGCAGCGTACCTAGTTCCTACAATGAGCAGTTCTTC,CSVPSSYNEQFF
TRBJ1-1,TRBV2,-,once,TGTGCCAGCAGCCCAGGGATGAACACTGAAGCTTTCTTT,CASSPGMNTEAFF
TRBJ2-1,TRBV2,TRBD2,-,TGTGCCAGCAGCCAGACTAGCGGGAGTCGGAATGAGCAGTTCTTC,CASSQTSGSRNEQFF
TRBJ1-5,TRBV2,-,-,TGTGCCAGCAGTGGGACTAACAATCAGCCCCAGCATTTT,CASSGTNNQPQHF
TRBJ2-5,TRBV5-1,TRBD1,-,TGCGCCAGCAGCCTGGGGGACAGGGGACAAGAGACCCAGTACTTC,CASSLGDRGQETQYF
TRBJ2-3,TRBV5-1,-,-,TGCGCCAGCAGCTTGGGGTCCCTGCATACGCAGTATTTT,CASSLGSLHTQYF
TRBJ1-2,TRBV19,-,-,TGTGCCAGTAGATTAAAAGGGGTAGCGAACTATGGCTACACCTTC,CASRLKGVANYGYTF
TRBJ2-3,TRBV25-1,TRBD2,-,TGTGCCAGCAGTGAATGGGGCGGGAGGAGCACAGATACGCAGTATTTT,CASSEWGGRSTDTQYF
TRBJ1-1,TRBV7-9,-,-,TGTGCCAGCAGCTTAGTATACCAGGGGGCTTTCTTT,CASSLVYQGAFF
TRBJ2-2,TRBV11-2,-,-,TGTGCCAGCAGCCCTTGGGACTCCGGGCAGGCCGGGGAGCTGTTTTTT,CASSPWDSGQAGELFF
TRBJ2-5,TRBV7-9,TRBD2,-,TGTGCCACGCGCCCCGGACTAGCGGGAGACGAGACCCAGTACTTC,CATRPGLAGDETQYF
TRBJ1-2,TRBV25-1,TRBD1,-,TGTGCCAGCAGTGAAAAGAGGGGACAGGGGGACTATGGCTACACCTTC,CASSEKRGQGDYGYTF
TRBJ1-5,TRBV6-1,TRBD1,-,TGTGCCAGCAGTGAAGACAGGGGGCAACAGCCCCAGCATTTT,CASSEDRGQQPQHF
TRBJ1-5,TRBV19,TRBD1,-,TGTGCCAGTAGTAGGGGGACAGGCCCCACGGGCAATCAGCCCCAGCATTTT,CASSRGTGPTGNQPQHF
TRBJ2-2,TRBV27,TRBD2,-,TGTGCCAGCAGACCGGGACTAGCGGGCACCGGGGAGCTGTTTTTT,CASRPGLAGTGELFF
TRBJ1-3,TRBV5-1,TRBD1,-,TGCGCCAGCAGCTGGGGACAGGGTGAGACTGGAAACACCATATATTTT,CASSWGQGETGNTIYF
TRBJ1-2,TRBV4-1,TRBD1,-,TGCGCCAGCAGCCAGCCCAGGACAGGGGGCAGAGGCTACACCTTC,CASSQPRTGGRGYTF
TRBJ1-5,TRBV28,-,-,TGTGCCACCCTAAGACAGGACGTTAGCAATCAGCCCCAGCATTTT,CATLRQDVSNQPQHF
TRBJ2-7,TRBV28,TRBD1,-,TGTGCCAGCAGGCTCTGGGGACAGGGAACGGGCGAGCAGTACTTC,CASRLWGQGTGEQYF
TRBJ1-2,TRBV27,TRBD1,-,TGTGCCAGCAGTTTAAGAGGGGCAGGGGGCGGCTACACCTTC,CASSLRGAGGGYTF
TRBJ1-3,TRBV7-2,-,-,TGTGCCAGCAGCTTAAGGCGGGGTTCTGGAAACACCATATATTTT,CASSLRRGSGNTIYF
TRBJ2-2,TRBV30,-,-,TGTGCCTGGACGCGACAGCTGAACACCGGGGAGCTGTTTTTT,CAWTRQLNTGELFF
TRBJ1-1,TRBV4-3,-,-,TGCGCCAGCAGCCAGACAAGGGGAACTGAAGCTTTCTTT,CASSQTRGTEAFF
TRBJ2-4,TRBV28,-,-,TGTGCCAGCAGTACACGACAGGAGGGAAACATTCAGTACTTC,CASSTRQEGNIQYF
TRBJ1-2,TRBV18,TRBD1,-,TGTGCCAGCTCACGACCGGACAGGGCTGGCTACACCTTC,CASSRPDRAGYTF
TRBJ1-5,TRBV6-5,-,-,TGTGCCAGCGTACAGAGCAACGCGGATCAGCCCCAGCATTTT,CASVQSNADQPQHF
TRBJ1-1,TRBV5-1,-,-,TGCGCCAGCAGCCCGGTTGAGAAGGGAGCGAACACTGAAGCTTTCTTT,CASSPVEKGANTEAFF
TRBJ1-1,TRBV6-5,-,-,TGTGCCAGCAGTTACTCGAACAGAGCGGGCACTGAAGCTTTCTTT,CASSYSNRAGTEAFF
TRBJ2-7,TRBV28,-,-,TGTGCCAGCAGTTTGAGTGGCGAGCAGTACTTC,CASSLSGEQYF
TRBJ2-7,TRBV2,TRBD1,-,TGTGCCAGCAGCCCGGGACAGGGGGCCTACGAGCAGTACTTC,CASSPGQGAYEQYF
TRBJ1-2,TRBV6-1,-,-,TGTGCCAGCAGTGAGTGGGGGGGCCGTGGCTACACCTTC,CASSEWGGRGYTF
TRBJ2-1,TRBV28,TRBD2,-,TGTGCCAGCAGTTTATCAGGTAGCGGGAGGGTTTACAATGAGCAGTTCTTC,CASSLSGSGRVYNEQFF